What follows is one T cell receptor beta chain and its context. The antigen it recognizes is unknown. No much larger clone exists at a distance of one base, and base qualities are not known. The time point label, read with the paper, signifies: about 28 days (+/-7) after the second vaccine dose. Because spike-specific TCR depth and breadth did not differ between the two schedules, AZD1222 recipients who got a second dose at roughly 4 weeks were pooled with those who got a second dose at roughly 12 weeks. Vaccinee samples came from UK trials COV001 and COV002, including a single-blind randomized controlled phase 2/3 trial of AZD1222 (ChAdOx1 nCoV-19) in healthy adults. For TCRbeta chain sequencing, PBMC samples were collected from trial participants at day 0 and at day 28 after the second dose. The CDR3 regions of human TCRbeta chains were analyzed by immunosequencing. The study's processing was this. TCRs in the repertoires were compared against a reference library of SARS-CoV-2-specific TCRs that had been generated with the MIRA antigen-specificity platform. Breadth was defined as the fraction of unique TCRs that were SARS-CoV-2-associated. Depth was defined as the fraction of total T cells that were SARS-CoV-2-associated. Using the MIRA data, each spike-specific TCR was assigned both to the spike region to which the TCR was reactive and to a CD4 or CD8 class. Log10-transformed breadth and depth values were compared by one-way ANOVA with Sidak's multiple comparisons tests. Imported from immuneACCESS, the table was reduced by TCRdb to in-frame sequences with V and J called. These copies leave out some clones; in studies compared against another copy, an unresolved V gene accounts for under half, and the cause of the remainder is not known. V, J and clone size are taken as reported in that table, and D and trimming were inferred from the DNA itself. For this sample the table gives some 150,000 clones, of which around 86% were detected only once. 8% to 10% of the sample is in the top ten clones.

These data come from a study of T cell responses to AZD1222 COVID-19 vaccine (dated by TCRdb to the early 2020s). About the full investigation: TCR sequencing covered fewer than 250 trial participants: roughly 200 given two doses of AZD1222 and about 26 given two doses of MenACWY control vaccine. Trial participants were enrolled by age into 18-55, 56-69 and 70-plus year subgroups, with around 150, 28 and 57 TCR-sequenced participants respectively.

The investigation overall reported the following: Vaccine-associated CD4 TCRs spanned the whole spike protein, with dominant responses in regions 160-218 and 743-854. Reportedly, almost half of the unique spike-specific TCRs recognized epitopes lying outside the regions that are mutated in the B.1.351 and B.1.1.7 variants. Because no samples from the day 14 peak response were available, repertoires could be characterized only after the peak T cell response. The 56-69-year group was small, and its depth increase did not reach significance, likely because of low power. Only six or seven AZD1222 recipients were SARS-CoV-2 seropositive at baseline, limiting conclusions about previously exposed vaccinees. After two AZD1222 doses, spike-specific TCR breadth and depth were significantly higher than at day 0 and than in MenACWY recipients. Participants were mostly white British and included more females than males, and it was suggested by the authors that clonal diversity may have been underestimated.

V gives up 9 bases and J gives up 7 bases, and the segment between their germline ends measures 22 bases. Including the terminal cysteine and phenylalanine, the CDR3 comprises 15 residues. Left in the record is the CDR3 DNA by itself, 45 bases read in frame from the first base. CDR1 and CDR2 are read off the germline V gene as MDHEN and SYDVKM. The clonotype was recovered from an adult who received the AZD1222 COVID-19 vaccine. Rearrangement joined TRBV28 to TRBJ2-1; the D gene may be TRBD1 or TRBD2, since each aligns over 5 bases. Sequences were derived from peripheral blood, sampled 28 days after the second AZD1222 dose. The DNA reads TGTGCCAGTCGAAATCAAGGACTCAGGGTAAATGAGCAGTTCTTC. It specifies CASRNQGLRVNEQFF.